This T cell receptor beta chain originates from a study of blood T cell repertoires in COVID-19 (dated by TCRdb to about 2020). A note on the overall study: Samples from collaborators originated in the United States, Italy and Spain and spanned both the acute and convalescent phases of COVID-19. The repertoires were made available in a free public database intended to serve as a resource for research on the immune response to SARS-CoV-2. Where available, HLA class I and class II types were obtained from metadata supplied by the sample provider rather than from assay-based typing. The dataset comprised deeply sampled blood TCRbeta repertoires from subjects exposed to, actively infected with, or recovered from COVID-19. The samples were drawn from two sources: the first 160 participants of the ongoing ImmuneRACE study, and over 1,000 subjects contributed by 6 global collaborators. Nearly every sample came with metadata listing a de-identified subject ID, COVID-19 status, age in years and sex. The material from the prospective study consisted of cDNA or gDNA derived from T cells, B-cell-depleted T cells, or PBMCs. Findings and caveats that apply to the study as a whole: The quantity of clinical and demographic metadata differed by source and by participant and was supplied without curation.

TCRbeta CDR3 regions were amplified from genomic DNA by means of the immunoSEQ Assay, a bias-controlled multiplex PCR. The study's own analysis went as follows. Nucleated cell counts per sample were estimated from amplification of reference gene primers within the assay. To quantify the absolute abundance of each unique TCRbeta CDR3 rearrangement, sequence reads were collapsed and filtered. For each sample, productive Simpson clonality was calculated by taking the square root of Simpson's diversity index across productive rearrangements. TCRdb provides this immuneACCESS table in a form limited to in-frame rearrangements. Some clones are lacking; in checked studies, under half of them reflect an unresolved V gene, and why the rest are absent is not known. Clonal size and the V and J genes are those of that table, whereas D and trimming came from the DNA. The sample records 150,000 to 200,000 clones, around 72% of which are singletons. In total, the top ten clones hold 3% of the sample.

Collaborating institutions collected whole blood in K2EDTA tubes following their own protocols. For TCRbeta analysis, collaborator samples were shipped as frozen whole blood, as isolated PBMCs, or as DNA extracted from either sample type. The CDR3 measures 18 amino acids from cysteine to phenylalanine. Only the CDR3 region is kept as DNA, spanning 54 bases read in frame from base 1. In the germline V gene, CDR1 corresponds to SGHDN and CDR2 to FVKESK. Clipping removes 2 bases from V and 4 bases from J, with 10 as the unmatched junction base count. About this clone itself: Its target antigen remains unknown. The input lacks base qualities; no much larger clone sits a single base away.

The chain employs TRBV14 and TRBJ2-1; 11 bases in between match TRBD2. The receptor was derived from a woman of 80 years or more with acute or convalescent COVID-19. What was sequenced was peripheral blood. The CDR3 region reads CASSQTTSGSSTYNEQFF. At the DNA level, the sequence is TGTGCCAGCAGCCAAACCACTAGCGGGAGCTCTACTTACAATGAGCAGTTCTTC. Outside the CDR3, residues come from the reference TRBV14 and TRBJ2-1 proteins, so the full variable domain is: EAGVTQFPSHSVIEKGQTVTLRCDPISGHDNLYWYRRVMGKEIKFLLHFVKESKQDESGMPNNRFLAERTGGTYSTLKVQPAELEDSGVYFCASSQTTSGSSTYNEQFFGPGTRLTVL.